This TCR beta chain is drawn from a study of cytomegalovirus exposure and HLA in healthy donors. The CDR3 runs to 16 residues. In germline, CDR1 is SQVTM, CDR2 ANQGSEA. The junction had 16 bases not matched to a gene; V was cut back by 7 bases and J by 4 bases. PCR primers comprised 60 Vbeta and 13 Jbeta primers. Under the authors' procedure: Roughly 73 million unique TCR beta chains, roughly 11 million of them shared, were counted by a later analysis. Assay: immunoSEQ multiplex PCR; the TCRdb copy retains only in-frame clones and omits some. The V and J calls and clone size are taken from that table; D and trimming were inferred from the DNA. The top ten clones hold around 6% of a sample with just under 45,000 clones, roughly 51% of them seen once.

This clonotype was obtained from a man aged 60-69 years in good health and CMV-seronegative. The V gene is TRBV29-1, the J gene TRBJ2-3, with 8 bases that match TRBD2. Input material: PBMCs. The CDR3 coding sequence is TGCAGCGCCTTCCCGGGGGGGAGCGGGAGATCAGATACGCAGTATTTT. Protein: CSAFPGGSGRSDTQYF.